The 13 T cell receptor beta chains below were found in one sample sequenced in a study of cytomegalovirus exposure and HLA in healthy donors. The PCR contained 60 Vbeta and 13 Jbeta primers. Some clones are missing from TCRdb's copy, which holds only in-frame ones; the method was immunoSEQ multiplex PCR. The sample consists of some 180,000 clones, more than 65% of them appearing once. The sequenced sample was PBMCs. The receptor set was obtained from a female donor in good health and CMV-seronegative.

This clone was picked up one time. V is TRBV7-3 and J is TRBJ2-1; 13 bases agree with TRBD2. The germline V gene encodes CDR1 SGHTA and CDR2 FQGTGA. The J segment lost 8 bases and the V segment lost 4 bases, leaving 8 bases of the junction unmatched. The CDR3 length is 16 residues. CDR3 sequence (DNA): TGTGCCAGCAGCTCGGGACTAGCGGGACCCAGGGATGAGCAGTTCTTC. It codes for CASSSGLAGPRDEQFF.

The V and J genes are TRBV6-5 and TRBJ2-7, with 7 bases aligning to TRBD2. CDR1 is MNHEY and CDR2 is SVGAGI in the germline V gene. CDR3 length: 14 residues. The J segment lost 1 base and the V segment lost 7 bases, leaving 7 bases of the junction unmatched. Written as DNA, the CDR3 is TGTGCCAGCACGACGGGGGGAGCATCCTACGAGCAGTACTTC. Translation gives CASTTGGASYEQYF.

The gene calls are TRBV5-1 and TRBJ2-7, with TRBD1 matching over 10 bases. This CDR3 has 16 amino acids. Germline V gene sequence: CDR1 SGHRS, CDR2 YFSETQ. The trim removed 0 bases at V and 1 base at J, leaving 4 bases unmatched. CDR3 DNA: TGCGCCAGCAGCTTGGGACAGGGGGCCCTTTCCTACGAGCAGTACTTC. Encoded protein: CASSLGQGALSYEQYF.

The rearrangement uses TRBV7-3 and TRBJ2-1; D is ambiguous. The CDR3 is 14 residues long. The germline V gene has CDR1 SGHTA and CDR2 FQGTGA. V was pared by 0 bases and J by 0 bases, with 3 bases between. This chain's CDR3 is CASSLTSSYNEQFF. The CDR3 bases are TGTGCCAGCAGCTTAACCAGCTCCTACAATGAGCAGTTCTTC.

The chain carries TRBV5-1 and TRBJ1-1; no reliable D call. Germline-derived CDR1 and CDR2 are SGHRS and YFSETQ. Trimming removed 4 bases at V and 5 bases at J, with 18 bases between. CDR3 length: 15 amino acids. The CDR3 nucleotides are TGCGCCAGCAGCGACTTAGGGAGGGTGGGGACTGAAGCTTTCTTT. It specifies CASSDLGRVGTEAFF.

This clone appeared once. The genes are TRBV6-6 and TRBJ2-7, with 13 positions matching TRBD2. The CDR3 runs to 16 residues. CDR1 and CDR2 from the germline V gene are MNHNY and SVGAGI (reference sequence). V lost 2 bases to trimming and J lost 2 bases; unmatched junction nucleotides: 3. The CDR3 loop reads CASSYPGLAGTYEQYF. For the CDR3, the DNA is TGTGCCAGCAGTTACCCGGGACTAGCGGGAACCTACGAGCAGTACTTC.

This clone was seen only once. The chain carries TRBV9 and TRBJ2-5, with TRBD2 identical over 7 bases. CDR3 length: 15 amino acids. With 1 base clipped from V and 3 bases from J, the junction kept 6 bases outside the gene matches. Germline CDR1 is SGDLS and CDR2 is YYNGEE. CDR3 coding DNA: TGTGCCAGCAGCGTAAATACGGGAGGTAAAGAGACCCAGTACTTC. It codes for CASSVNTGGKETQYF.

This chain connects TRBV6-5 to TRBJ1-4; 9 bases map to TRBD1. V was pared by 4 bases and J by 5 bases, with 5 bases of the junction left unmatched. Per the germline V gene, CDR1 is MNHEY and CDR2 is SVGAGI. This CDR3 has 15 amino acids. CDR3 coding DNA: TGTGCCAGCAGTTCCGGACAGGGGAGAAATGAAAAACTGTTTTTT. Translation gives CASSSGQGRNEKLFF.

The rearrangement links TRBV15 to TRBJ1-1; D is ambiguous. The CDR3 has 14 amino acids. CDR1 is LNHNV and CDR2 is YYDKDF in the germline V gene (reference sequence). V was cut by 5 bases and J by 12 bases, with 22 bases left in between. The CDR3 DNA reads TGTGCCACCAGCCCCCGCCAGGCACCGTGGAAATCTTTCTTT. This translates into CATSPRQAPWKSFF.

V gene TRBV7-9 combines with J gene TRBJ1-1; no clear D gene. The germline gives CDR1 SEHNR, CDR2 FQNEAQ (reference sequence). Trimming took off 5 bases at V and 0 bases at J, with 7 bases between the two ends. The CDR3 length is 13 residues. This chain's CDR3 is CASSGSMNTEAFF. CDR3 sequence (DNA): TGTGCCAGCAGCGGGAGCATGAACACTGAAGCTTTCTTT.

This clone was detected only once. V and J are TRBV7-9 and TRBJ2-7; 11 bases fit TRBD2. Unmatched junction bases numbered 6, after V lost 3 bases and J lost 5 bases. This CDR3 comprises 15 residues. CDR1 SEHNR and CDR2 FQNEAQ come from the germline V gene (reference sequence). The CDR3 nucleotides are TGTGCCAGCAGCTTGGAGACTAGCGGGGTCAACGAGCAGTACTTC. Translated: CASSLETSGVNEQYF.

This chain connects TRBV5-1 to TRBJ2-7; the match to TRBD2 covers 8 bases. CDR3 length: 16 residues. Trimming at V came to 2 bases and at J to 0 bases, leaving 7 bases not matched to a gene. The V gene's germline CDR1 is SGHRS and CDR2 YFSETQ. The chain's CDR3 is CASSFSAGGPSYEQYF. Here the CDR3 DNA reads TGCGCCAGCAGCTTTAGCGCGGGAGGCCCCTCCTACGAGCAGTACTTC.

The rearrangement joins TRBV10-3 to TRBJ1-1, with D unclear. V shed 3 bases and J shed 1 base, with 15 bases lying between them. CDR1 and CDR2 from the germline V gene are ENHRY and SYGVKD. The CDR3 is 16 amino acids. DNA for the CDR3: TGTGCCATCAGTGAAAGCGGTTTTACCACGAACACTGAAGCTTTCTTT. Its translation is CAISESGFTTNTEAFF.